The text below deals with one T cell receptor (beta chain). Seattle patients were enrolled while actively infected and followed longitudinally. Original handling: It was from reference gene primer amplification that nucleated cell counts were estimated. The protocol was immunoSEQ multiplex PCR, while the TCRdb copy is restricted to in-frame clones and leaves out a portion. V and J calls and clone size come straight from that table; D and trimming were deduced from the DNA. The sample contains fewer than 200,000 clones, around four fifths of which appear only once. The sample belongs to a study of blood T cell repertoires in COVID-19. Sequenced material: peripheral blood. This clonotype was sampled from a woman of 80 years or more with COVID-19, enrolled during active disease.

CDR3 residues: CASSILEGGGTEAFF. DNA of the CDR3: TGTGCCAGTAGTATTTTGGAGGGAGGCGGCACTGAAGCTTTCTTT. The rearrangement uses TRBV19 and TRBJ1-1; D unclear. The CDR3 loop spans 15 amino acids. V lost 3 bases and J 4 bases, leaving 15 bases between the germline ends. Germline CDR1 LNHDA, CDR2 SQIVND (reference sequence). The full variable domain, rest sourced from reference TRBV19 and TRBJ1-1, is DGGITQSPKYLFRKEGQNVTLSCEQNLNHDAMYWYRQDPGQGLRLIYYSQIVNDFQKGDIAEGYSVSREKKESFPLTVTSAQKNPTAFYLCASSILEGGGTEAFFGQGTRLTVV.